In its sample, the clone carrying this T cell receptor beta chain was seen a few times. Antigen specificity is unknown. The CDR3 contains 16 residues. The germline CDR1 and CDR2 sequences are SGHVS and FNYEAQ. The trim removed 1 base at V and 4 bases at J, leaving 7 bases unmatched. TCRdb reprocessed the reads with MiXCR, giving one entry per CDR3 protein. The profile covers approximately 910,000 distinct CDR3 sequences, with roughly 30% appearing a single time and over 12% taken by the ten largest. The sample originates from a study of T cell repertoires in cytomegalovirus infection. Study summary: It was recently identified HLA-C-restricted and well-studied HLA-B-restricted CMV epitopes that the study used. Signatures in public TCR beta sequences pointed to both CMV infection and matching HLA type.

This specimen was cultured CD8+ T cells from PBMCs, taken from culture after CMV antigen stimulation. This rearrangement joins TRBV7-6 to TRBJ2-3, with TRBD1 matching 8 bases. This TCR came from a human donor in good health (CMV status not recorded). Some clones in this sample may be carry-over from other donors' samples. The CDR3 protein is CASSLVRGRFPDTQYF. In DNA form, the CDR3 reads TGTGCCAGCAGCTTAGTCAGGGGGCGCTTCCCAGATACGCAGTATTTT.